The sequence of this TCR beta chain was determined in a study of OX40 agonist ivuxolimab in advanced cancers. Study-level background: In three patients, partial responses were observed, one with hepatocellular carcinoma and two with cutaneous melanoma.

Notes on the study in general: The study did not work out the antigen specificity of the expanded peripheral T cells.

Sequencing used immunoSEQ multiplex PCR; TCRdb keeps in-frame clones, though not all of them. The table records 67,000 or so clones, less than 90% of them present only once. The CDR3 is 15 residues long. The V end lost 4 bases, the J end lost 1 base, and 13 bases lay between the germline ends. The germline gives CDR1 SGDLS, CDR2 YYNGEE. Points on this clone: What it binds is not known.

This sample comprised CD4+ or CD8+ T cells sorted from blood, obtained in a trial of the OX40 agonist ivuxolimab. The sequence was obtained from an adult with an advanced solid tumor such as melanoma, head and neck, liver or kidney cancer. The chain has TRBV9 and TRBJ2-3; TRBD2 might be the D (7 bases). The CDR3 reads CASSFRGGGTDTQYF. DNA for the CDR3: TGTGCCAGCAGCTTTAGAGGGGGGGGCACAGATACGCAGTATTTT.